This T cell receptor (beta chain) was identified in a study of shared clonotypes between healthy human individuals (TCRdb year 2020). Background on the whole study: The cohort comprised two women and a few men aged 18 to 49 years. Different laboratories and diverse techniques were used to prepare libraries and sequence TCR repertoires, to increase sequencing depth and limit assay-specific biases. To estimate repertoire size and how much clonotypes are shared between individuals, the study performed deep sequencing of blood TCR repertoires from a handful of healthy adults. Each donor's leukapheresis produced roughly between roughly 0.9 and 8.9 billion PBMCs. For each donor, three plates each were used for CD4 naive and CD4 memory, two plates were used for CD8 naive, and one plate was used for CD8 memory.

Paper-wide results and their limitations: Because the study included only a small number of donors, the genetic and exposure-history diversity represented was limited. Based on pairwise subsampling, the degree of clonotype sharing among donors was expected to be affected by sequencing depth. Higher generation probabilities were observed for clonotypes shared by all four sorted-subset donors than for non-shared clonotypes. Estimated clonotype richness was generally larger for naive than for memory subsets. Even with the large sequencing depth, rarefaction of the sorted-subset datasets indicated that sequencing was incomplete. Only blood was sampled, and tissue TCR repertoires likely differ from those in blood. When a handful of donors were compared, the shared fraction of clonotypes was about 5.4% for naive CD4, approximately 3.5% for naive CD8, 2.3% for memory CD4, and roughly 0.43% for memory CD8.

Notes on this clone: The antigen it recognizes is unknown. Within one base of it there is no much larger clone, and no base qualities were kept. The identical CDR3 is also encoded by other nucleotide sequences in the sample.

TCR CDR3 regions were amplified from genomic DNA by multiplex PCR using the deep immunoSEQ assay. Extracted genomic DNA from each cell subset was spread evenly across all wells of several immunoSEQ 96-well plates, with each plate serving as a replicate. For sorted subsets, approximately 190 ng genomic DNA, equal to 30,000 to 35,000 T cell genomes, was loaded into each replicate PCR. Purified libraries were quantified with a Qubit 3.0 fluorometer, sized on a Bioanalyzer 2100, and re-quantified with the KAPA Library Quantification kit. Each immunoSEQ 96-well plate was sequenced on its own single-read 150-cycle Illumina NextSeq 550 flow cell. The study's own analysis went as follows. The immunoSEQ output contained only junctional sequences without quality scores, so filtering could not match that applied to full-length reads. To assign V/J genes and CDR3, sequences were annotated using PyIR, a Python wrapper for IgBLAST v1.9, with IMGT germline references. Reads with weak V/J assignments (E-value above 1e-6), missing CDR3, stop codons, out-of-frame junctions, or ambiguous translated residues were removed. V3J clonotypes were defined as sequences sharing an identical inferred V gene, J gene, and CDR3 amino acid sequence. Percentage overlap between repertoires was computed as shared unique clonotypes divided by the size of the smaller repertoire. RTK rarefaction, the Chao1 estimator, and Recon v2.1 estimates of unobserved clonotypes were used to assess repertoire richness. OLGA was used to compute generation probabilities for all TCRbeta clonotypes that the gDNA method yielded from a handful of donors. Sourced from immuneACCESS, this table was stored by TCRdb with only in-frame sequences that have V and J called. A share of the clones is absent; for the studies checked, an unresolved V gene accounts for under half, and the remainder has no known explanation. V, J and clone size derive from that table, while D and trimming were established from the DNA sequence. In all, the sample holds around 690,000 clones, and 90% of those were seen once. The top ten clones comprise more than 30% of the sample.

Donors were healthy HIV-negative adults with no recently reported acute infections or vaccinations. Every donor was a Caucasian adult residing in Nashville, Tennessee, USA. CD8 memory samples consisted of magnetically selected CD45RO+ cells combined with CCR7-negative CD45RA+ effector memory (TemRA) cells. Blood was obtained by leukapheresis, after which PBMCs were separated by Ficoll-Histopaque density gradient centrifugation and cryopreserved in liquid nitrogen vapor phase. Purity and quantity of every magnetically sorted T cell population were checked by analytical flow cytometry. Genomic DNA was isolated from every sorted fraction and measured by UV absorbance on a Nanodrop 2000c. Trimming takes 2 bases from V and 1 base from J, and the germline ends sit 6 bases apart. The CDR3 covers 14 residues, taking in both the cysteine and the phenylalanine. The entry retains the CDR3 DNA only, 42 bases that are in frame from base 1. CDR1 and CDR2, per the germline V gene, are MDHEN and SYDVKM.

The chain is assembled from TRBV28 and TRBJ1-5; no D gene is confidently identified. The sequencing sample was made of memory CD8+ T cells from PBMCs. The cell subset or site label for this specimen denotes: CD45RO+ cells pooled with CCR7-negative TemRA cells. The TCR comes from a man between 18 and 35 years old in good health. Some clones in this sample may be carry-over from other donors' samples. The DNA sequence is as follows: TGTGCCAGCAGTTTACCCGCCAGCAATCAGCCCCAGCATTTT. The translation is CASSLPASNQPQHF.